This T cell receptor (beta chain) was obtained from a study of blood T cell repertoires in COVID-19. Study as a whole: Samples of COVID-19 (acute and convalescent) were obtained from the United States, Italy and Spain. T cells, B-cell-depleted T cells, or PBMCs supplied cDNA or gDNA.

Repertoires were generated with immunoSEQ multiplex PCR, while TCRdb's copy carries only in-frame clones and drops some. The data hold under 250,000 clones, with approximately 83% observed a single time. V was trimmed by 7 bases and J by 1 base, leaving 10 bases between them. Germline CDR1 is SGHRS and CDR2 is YFSETQ. CDR3 length equals 13 residues. Sequenced sample: peripheral blood. This receptor was taken from a woman aged 60-75 years with acute or convalescent COVID-19. V usage is TRBV5-1 and J usage is TRBJ2-3; D uncertain. The CDR3 region is CASRTPGTDTQYF. The CDR3 DNA sequence: TGCGCCAGCCGAACGCCAGGCACAGATACGCAGTATTTT.